What follows describes a single T cell receptor beta chain. The ends lost 4 bases at V and 1 base at J; junction bases unmatched: 12. The germline gives CDR1 MGHRA, CDR2 YSYEKL. This CDR3 region has 20 residues. TCRdb's copy holds only in-frame clones and misses some; the assay was immunoSEQ multiplex PCR. The table has fewer than 300,000 clones, 85% to 90% seen once. These data come from a study of blood T cell repertoires in COVID-19. For the study at large: Whether acute or convalescent, the COVID-19 samples came from the United States, Italy and Spain.

The sequence was obtained from a human donor in a cohort sampled during active COVID-19. The specimen was peripheral blood. The V gene is TRBV4-1, the J gene TRBJ2-5, with 16 bases aligning to TRBD2. The CDR3 DNA follows: TGCGCCAGCAGCCTACCCATCGGGACTAGCGGGAGGGGGTCCCAAGAGACCCAGTACTTC. Translation gives CASSLPIGTSGRGSQETQYF.